This TCR beta chain comes out of a study of T cell repertoires in cytomegalovirus infection. This clonotype has a count of ten or more. TCRdb used MiXCR to reprocess the reads, holding one entry per CDR3 protein. The sample lists about 76,000 distinct CDR3 sequences, 3.7% seen once, with 3.5% to 6% in the top ten. This TCR derives from a human donor in good health (CMV status not recorded). Some clones in this sample may be carry-over from other donors' samples. Sequenced input: PBMCs.

Here the CDR3 DNA reads TGTGCCAGCAGTTCTTCACACGGACCGAACGAGCAGTACTTC. The encoded protein is CASSSSHGPNEQYF. This chain links TRBV27 with TRBJ2-7, with D hard to call. Germline V CDR1 and CDR2: MNHEY, SMNVEV (reference sequence). This CDR3 is built from 14 residues. Trimming left V 4 bases short and J 5 bases short, with 15 bases between.